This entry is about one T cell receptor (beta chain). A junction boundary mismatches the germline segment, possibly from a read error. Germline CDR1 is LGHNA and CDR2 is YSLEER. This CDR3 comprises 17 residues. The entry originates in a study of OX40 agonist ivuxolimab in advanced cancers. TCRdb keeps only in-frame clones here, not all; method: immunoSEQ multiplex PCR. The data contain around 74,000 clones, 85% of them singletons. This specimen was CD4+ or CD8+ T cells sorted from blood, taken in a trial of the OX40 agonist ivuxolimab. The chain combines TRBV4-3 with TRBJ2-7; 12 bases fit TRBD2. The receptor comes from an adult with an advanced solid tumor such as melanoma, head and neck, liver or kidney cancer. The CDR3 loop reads CASSLQASGGGSYEQYF. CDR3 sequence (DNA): TGCGCCAGCAGCCTCCAGGCTAGCGGGGGGGGTTCCTACGAACAGTACTTC.